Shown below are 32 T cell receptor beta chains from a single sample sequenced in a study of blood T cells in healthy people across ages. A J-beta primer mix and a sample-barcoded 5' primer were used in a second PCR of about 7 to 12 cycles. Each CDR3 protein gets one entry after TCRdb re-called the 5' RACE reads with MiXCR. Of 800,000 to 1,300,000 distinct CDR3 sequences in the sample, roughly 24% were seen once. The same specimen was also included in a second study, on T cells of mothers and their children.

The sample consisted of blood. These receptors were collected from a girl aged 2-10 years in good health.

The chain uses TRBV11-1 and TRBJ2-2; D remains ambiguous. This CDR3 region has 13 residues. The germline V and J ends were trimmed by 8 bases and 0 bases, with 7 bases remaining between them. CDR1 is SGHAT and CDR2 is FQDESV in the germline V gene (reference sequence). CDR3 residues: CASGSSNTGELFF. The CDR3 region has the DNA TGTGCCAGCGGCAGTTCGAACACCGGGGAGCTGTTTTTT.

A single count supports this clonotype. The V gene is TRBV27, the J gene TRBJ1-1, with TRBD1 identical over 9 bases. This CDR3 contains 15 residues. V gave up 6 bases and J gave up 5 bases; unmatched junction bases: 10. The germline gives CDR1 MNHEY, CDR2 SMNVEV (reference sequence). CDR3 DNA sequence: TGTGCCAGCAGCTCGGTGGGACAGGGAAATACTGAAGCTTTCTTT. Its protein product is CASSSVGQGNTEAFF.

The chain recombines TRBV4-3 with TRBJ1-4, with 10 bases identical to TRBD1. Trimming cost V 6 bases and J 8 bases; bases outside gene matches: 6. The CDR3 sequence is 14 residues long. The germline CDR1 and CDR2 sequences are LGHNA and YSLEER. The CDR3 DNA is TGCGCCAGCAGGAGGGACAGGGGCAGGGAAAAACTGTTTTTT. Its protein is CASRRDRGREKLFF.

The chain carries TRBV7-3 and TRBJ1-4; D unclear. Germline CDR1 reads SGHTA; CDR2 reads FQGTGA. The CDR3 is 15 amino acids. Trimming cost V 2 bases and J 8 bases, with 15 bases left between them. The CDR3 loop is CASSLEPAGWEKLFF. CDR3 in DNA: TGTGCCAGCAGCTTAGAACCTGCAGGTTGGGAAAAACTGTTTTTT.

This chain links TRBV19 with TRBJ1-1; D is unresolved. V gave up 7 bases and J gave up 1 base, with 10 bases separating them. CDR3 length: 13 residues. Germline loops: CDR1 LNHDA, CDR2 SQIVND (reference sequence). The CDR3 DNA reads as TGTGCCAGTAAGCATCCAGGGAACACTGAAGCTTTCTTT. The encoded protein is CASKHPGNTEAFF.

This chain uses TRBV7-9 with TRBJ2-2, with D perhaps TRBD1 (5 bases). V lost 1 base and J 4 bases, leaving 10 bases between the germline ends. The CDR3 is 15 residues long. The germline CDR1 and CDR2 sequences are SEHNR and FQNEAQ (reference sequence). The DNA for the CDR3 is TGTGCCAGCAGCTTAGTCGACAGTTTCACCGGGGAGCTGTTTTTT. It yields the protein CASSLVDSFTGELFF.

In nucleotides, the CDR3 is TGTGCCAGCAGCCAAGATCAAGGAGGGGGCTATGGCTACACCTTC. This sequence encodes CASSQDQGGGYGYTF. This rearrangement joins TRBV4-2 to TRBJ1-2; D is possibly TRBD1 (6 bases). Trimming shortened V by 0 bases and J by 4 bases, and 12 bases separated the two germline ends. The germline V gene has CDR1 LGHNA and CDR2 YNFKEQ. This CDR3 comprises 15 residues.

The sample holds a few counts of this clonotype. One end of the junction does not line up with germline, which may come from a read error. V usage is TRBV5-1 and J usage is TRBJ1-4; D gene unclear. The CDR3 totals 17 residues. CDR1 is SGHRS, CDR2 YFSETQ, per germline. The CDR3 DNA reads TGCGCCAGCAGCCAGGAGGCTTACGCATCAACTAACGAAAAACTGTTTTTT. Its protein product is CASSQEAYASTNEKLFF.

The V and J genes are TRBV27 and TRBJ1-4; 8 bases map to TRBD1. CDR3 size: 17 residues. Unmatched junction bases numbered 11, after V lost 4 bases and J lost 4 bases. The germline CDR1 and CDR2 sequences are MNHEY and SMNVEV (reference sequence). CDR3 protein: CASSSHPQGAYNEKLFF. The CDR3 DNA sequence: TGTGCCAGCAGTTCGCATCCGCAGGGGGCGTATAATGAAAAACTGTTTTTT.

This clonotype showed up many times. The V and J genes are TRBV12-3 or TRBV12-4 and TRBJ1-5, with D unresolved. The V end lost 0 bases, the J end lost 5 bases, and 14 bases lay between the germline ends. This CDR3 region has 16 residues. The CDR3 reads CASSLAPWTPDQPQHF. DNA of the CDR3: TGTGCCAGCAGTTTAGCGCCCTGGACGCCCGATCAGCCCCAGCATTTT.

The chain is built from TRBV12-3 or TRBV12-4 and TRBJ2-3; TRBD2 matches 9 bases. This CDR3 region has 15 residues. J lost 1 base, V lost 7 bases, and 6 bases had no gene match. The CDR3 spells CASTLAGRGTDTQYF. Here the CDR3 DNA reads TGTGCCAGCACCCTAGCGGGGCGAGGCACAGATACGCAGTATTTT.

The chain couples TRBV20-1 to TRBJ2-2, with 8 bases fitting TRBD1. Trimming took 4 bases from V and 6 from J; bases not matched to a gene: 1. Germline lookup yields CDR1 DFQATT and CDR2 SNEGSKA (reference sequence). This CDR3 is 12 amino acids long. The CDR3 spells CSATGGSGELFF. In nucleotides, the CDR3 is TGCAGTGCTACAGGGGGCTCCGGGGAGCTGTTTTTT.

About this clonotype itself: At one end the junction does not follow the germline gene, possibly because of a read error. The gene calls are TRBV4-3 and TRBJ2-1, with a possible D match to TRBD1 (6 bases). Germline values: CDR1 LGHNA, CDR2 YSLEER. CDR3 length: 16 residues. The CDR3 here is CASSQDGQKAYNEQFF. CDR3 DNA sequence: TGCGCCAGTAGCCAAGACGGACAGAAAGCCTACAATGAGCAGTTCTTC.

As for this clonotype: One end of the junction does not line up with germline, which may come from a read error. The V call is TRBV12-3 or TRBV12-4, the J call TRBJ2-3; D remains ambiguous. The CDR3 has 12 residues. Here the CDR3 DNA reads TGTGCCAGCAGTGTTCCGGCAGATACGCAGTATTTC. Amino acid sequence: CASSVPADTQYF.

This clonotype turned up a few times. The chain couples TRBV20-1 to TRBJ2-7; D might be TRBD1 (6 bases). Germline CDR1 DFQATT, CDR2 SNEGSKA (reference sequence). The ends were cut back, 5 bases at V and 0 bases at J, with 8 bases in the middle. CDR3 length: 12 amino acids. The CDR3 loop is CSASTGSYEQYF. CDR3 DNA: TGCAGTGCTTCGACAGGCTCCTACGAGCAGTACTTC.

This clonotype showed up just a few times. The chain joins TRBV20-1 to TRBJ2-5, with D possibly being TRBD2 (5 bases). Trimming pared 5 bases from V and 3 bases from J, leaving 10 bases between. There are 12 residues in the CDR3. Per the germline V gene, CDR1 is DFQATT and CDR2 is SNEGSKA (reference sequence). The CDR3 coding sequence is TGCAGTGCTTCAAGCGGTAAAGAGACCCAGTACTTC. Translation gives CSASSGKETQYF.

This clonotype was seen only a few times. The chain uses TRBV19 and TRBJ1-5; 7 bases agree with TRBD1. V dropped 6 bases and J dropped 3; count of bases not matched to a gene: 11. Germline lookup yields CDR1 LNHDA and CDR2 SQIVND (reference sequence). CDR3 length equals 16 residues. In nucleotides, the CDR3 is TGTGCCAGTAGCCCCATACAGGGGAGTAACAATCAGCCCCAGCATTTT. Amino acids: CASSPIQGSNNQPQHF.

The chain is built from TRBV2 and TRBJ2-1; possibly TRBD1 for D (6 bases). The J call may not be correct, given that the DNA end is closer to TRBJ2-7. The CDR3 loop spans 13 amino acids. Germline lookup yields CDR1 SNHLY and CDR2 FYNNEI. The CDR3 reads CASRAGTNYEQYF. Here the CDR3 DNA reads TGTGCCAGCAGGGCCGGGACAAACTACGAGCAGTACTTC.

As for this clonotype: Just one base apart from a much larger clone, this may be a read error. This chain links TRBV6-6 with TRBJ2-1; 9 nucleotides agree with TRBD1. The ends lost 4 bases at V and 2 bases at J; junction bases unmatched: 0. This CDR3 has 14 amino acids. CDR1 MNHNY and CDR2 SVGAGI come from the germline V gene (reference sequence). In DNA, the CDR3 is TGTGCCAGCAGTTGGGACAGGGCCTACAATGAGCAGTTCTTC. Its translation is CASSWDRAYNEQFF.

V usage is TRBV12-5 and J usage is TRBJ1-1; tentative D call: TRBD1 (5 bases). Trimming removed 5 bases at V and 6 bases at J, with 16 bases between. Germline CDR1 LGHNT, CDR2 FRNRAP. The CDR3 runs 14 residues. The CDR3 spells CASGLRDVGSEAFF. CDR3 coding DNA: TGTGCTAGTGGTCTTCGGGACGTGGGGTCTGAAGCTTTCTTT.

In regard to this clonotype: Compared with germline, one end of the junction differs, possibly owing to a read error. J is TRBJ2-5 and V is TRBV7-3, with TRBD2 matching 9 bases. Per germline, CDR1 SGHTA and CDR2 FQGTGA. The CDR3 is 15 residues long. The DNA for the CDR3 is TGTGCCAGCAGCTTAGTGGCGGGGGGGATGGAGACCCGGTACTTC. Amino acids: CASSLVAGGMETRYF.

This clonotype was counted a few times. CDR3 coding DNA: TGTGCCAGCAGCCCGAAAGACCGGGACACAACCTACGAGCAGTACTTC. Translating gives CASSPKDRDTTYEQYF. V usage is TRBV7-9 and J usage is TRBJ2-5, with D possibly being TRBD1 (6 bases). The assigned J gene may be wrong: the sequence end matches TRBJ2-7 better. Germline-derived CDR1 and CDR2 are SEHNR and FQNEAQ (reference sequence). The length of the CDR3 is 16 residues.

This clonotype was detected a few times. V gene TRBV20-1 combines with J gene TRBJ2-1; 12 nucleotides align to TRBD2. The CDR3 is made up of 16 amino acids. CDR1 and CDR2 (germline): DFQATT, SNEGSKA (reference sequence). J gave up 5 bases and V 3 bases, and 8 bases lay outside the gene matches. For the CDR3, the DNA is TGCAGTGCTAGGAAACCAAGGACTAGCGGGAACAATGAGCAGTTCTTC. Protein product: CSARKPRTSGNNEQFF.

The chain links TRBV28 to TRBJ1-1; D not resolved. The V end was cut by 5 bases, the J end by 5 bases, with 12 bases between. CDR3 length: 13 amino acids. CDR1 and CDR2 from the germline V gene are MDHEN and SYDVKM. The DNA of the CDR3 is TGTGCCAGCAGTCCCCCAAGCTTGACTGAAGCTTTCTTT. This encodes CASSPPSLTEAFF.

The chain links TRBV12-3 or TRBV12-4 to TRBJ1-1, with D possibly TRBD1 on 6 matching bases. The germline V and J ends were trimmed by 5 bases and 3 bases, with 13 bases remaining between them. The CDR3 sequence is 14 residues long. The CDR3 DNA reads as TGTGCCAGCAGTAACAGGGTTGGGGACACTGAAGCTTTCTTT. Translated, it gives CASSNRVGDTEAFF.

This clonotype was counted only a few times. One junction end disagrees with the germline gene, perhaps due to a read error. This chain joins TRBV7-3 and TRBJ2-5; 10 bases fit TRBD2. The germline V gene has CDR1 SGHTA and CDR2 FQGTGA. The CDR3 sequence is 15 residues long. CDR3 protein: CVSGVGLAGEETQYF. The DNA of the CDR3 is TGTGTCAGCGGGGTGGGGCTAGCGGGGGAAGAGACCCAGTACTTC. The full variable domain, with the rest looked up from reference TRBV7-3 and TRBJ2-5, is GAGVSQTPSNKVTEKGKYVELRCDPISGHTALYWYRQSLGQGPEFLIYFQGTGAADDSGLPNDRFFAVRPEGSVSTLKIQRTERGDSAVYLCVSGVGLAGEETQYFGPGTRLLVL.

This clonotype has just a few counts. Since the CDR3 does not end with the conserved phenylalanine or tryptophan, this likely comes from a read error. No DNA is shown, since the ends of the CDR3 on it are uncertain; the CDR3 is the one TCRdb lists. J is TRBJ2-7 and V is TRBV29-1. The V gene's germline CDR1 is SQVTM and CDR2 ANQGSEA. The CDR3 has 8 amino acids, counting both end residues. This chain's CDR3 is CSVPIDGR.

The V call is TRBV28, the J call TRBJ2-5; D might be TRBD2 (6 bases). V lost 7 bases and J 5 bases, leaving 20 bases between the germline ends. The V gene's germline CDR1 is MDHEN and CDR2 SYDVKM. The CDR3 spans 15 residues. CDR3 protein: CASNDSEGREETQYF. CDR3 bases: TGTGCCAGCAACGATTCGGAGGGCCGGGAGGAGACCCAGTACTTC.

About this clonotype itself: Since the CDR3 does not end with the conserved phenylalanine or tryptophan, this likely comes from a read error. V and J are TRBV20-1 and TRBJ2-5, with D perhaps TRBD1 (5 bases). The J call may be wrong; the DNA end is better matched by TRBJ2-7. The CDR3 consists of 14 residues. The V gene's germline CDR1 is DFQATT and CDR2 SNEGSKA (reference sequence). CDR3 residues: CSARDLAGYYEQYL. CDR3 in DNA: TGCAGTGCTAGAGATCTGGCAGGGTACTACGAGCAGTACCTC.

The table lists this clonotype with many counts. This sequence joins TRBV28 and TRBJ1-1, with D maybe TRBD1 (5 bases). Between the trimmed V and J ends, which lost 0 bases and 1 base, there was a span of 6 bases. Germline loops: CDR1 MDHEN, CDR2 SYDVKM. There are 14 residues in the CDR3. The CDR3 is CASSLWGRNTEAFF. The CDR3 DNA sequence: TGTGCCAGCAGTTTATGGGGGCGGAACACTGAAGCTTTCTTT.

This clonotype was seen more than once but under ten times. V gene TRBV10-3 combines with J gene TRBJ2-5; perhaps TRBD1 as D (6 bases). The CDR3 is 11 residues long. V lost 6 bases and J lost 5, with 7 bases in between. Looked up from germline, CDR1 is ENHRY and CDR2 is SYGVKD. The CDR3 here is CAIRQGETQYF. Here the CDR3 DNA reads TGTGCCATCAGGCAGGGGGAGACCCAGTACTTC.

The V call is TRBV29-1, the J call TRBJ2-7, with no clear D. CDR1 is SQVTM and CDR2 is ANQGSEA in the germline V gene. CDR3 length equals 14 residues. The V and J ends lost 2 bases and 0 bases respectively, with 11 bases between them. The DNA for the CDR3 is TGCAGCGTTGAATCGGGCGCTAGCTCCTACGAGCAGTACTTC. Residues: CSVESGASSYEQYF.